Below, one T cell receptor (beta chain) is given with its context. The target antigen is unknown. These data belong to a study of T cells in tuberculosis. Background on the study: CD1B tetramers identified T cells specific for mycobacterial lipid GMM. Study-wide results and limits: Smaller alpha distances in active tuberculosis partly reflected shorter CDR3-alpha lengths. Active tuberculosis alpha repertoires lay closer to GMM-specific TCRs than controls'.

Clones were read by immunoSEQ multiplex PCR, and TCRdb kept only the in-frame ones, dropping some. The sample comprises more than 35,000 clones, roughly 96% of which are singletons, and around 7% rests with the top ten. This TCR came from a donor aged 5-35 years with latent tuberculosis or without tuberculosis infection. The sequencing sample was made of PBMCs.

The CDR3: CSGGRGRGEQYF. CDR3 DNA: TGCAGCGGGGGGCGGGGGCGAGGCGAGCAGTACTTC. V usage is TRBV29-1 and J usage is TRBJ2-7; perhaps TRBD2 as D (7 bases). The V gene lost 7 bases and the J gene lost 6 bases, with 16 bases spanning the gap. This CDR3 is 12 amino acids long. Germline CDR1 SQVTM, CDR2 ANQGSEA.